The clone carrying this T cell receptor (beta chain) showed up many times. Time point noted: sample taken at primary tumor resection. Extraction of whole RNA from tumor, nontumor lung or frozen PBMC preceded unsorted sequencing. The sample originates from a study of spatial heterogeneity in lung cancer. CDR3 length equals 13 residues. The V end lost 7 bases, the J end lost 6 bases, and 10 bases lay between the germline ends. In germline, CDR1 is SNHLY, CDR2 FYNNEI. TCRdb itself ran the 5' RACE reads through MiXCR, one entry per CDR3 protein. The sample shows tens of thousands of distinct CDR3 sequences, around 13% of them seen only once.

The rearrangement joins TRBV2 to TRBJ1-6, with unresolved D. The receptor's source is a male donor with early-stage non-small cell lung cancer. Sequencing was performed on PBMCs, taken at surgery. CDR3 bases: TGTGCCAGCAATCTAAGGGCTAATTCACCCCTCCACTTT. It codes for CASNLRANSPLHF.